The T cell receptor beta chain under discussion was sequenced for a study of OX40 agonist ivuxolimab in advanced cancers. Broadly, across the study: The costimulatory receptor OX40 (CD134) was targeted by ivuxolimab, a fully human IgG2 agonistic monoclonal antibody. A male proportion of around 80% and a mean age of 60 years, ranging from roughly 20 to 80, were recorded for the dose-escalation cohort. Three dose-escalation patients achieved partial responses, one with hepatocellular carcinoma and two with cutaneous melanoma. Among the roughly 50 dose-escalation patients, approximately 20 had hepatocellular carcinoma, roughly 15 melanoma, 9 renal cell carcinoma and 9 head and neck cancer. Peripheral TCRbeta sequencing was intended to test whether TCR sequence diversity was altered and clonal T-cell expansion was caused by ivuxolimab. Patients were allowed to have had prior anti-PD-1, anti-PD-L1 or anti-CTLA-4 therapy, and approximately 39% of the dose-escalation patients had been treated with checkpoint inhibitors. The paper describes the monotherapy dose-escalation part (N ≈ 52 patients) of the phase I trial of ivuxolimab. Intravenous ivuxolimab was administered to patients every 2 weeks at six dose levels: 0.01, 0.1, 0.3, 1.5, 3 and 10 mg/kg.

Genomic DNA was isolated from the sorted cells so that the TCRbeta CDR3 region could be sequenced. The immunoSEQ Assay was used for sequencing of TCRbeta CDR3 regions. In TCRdb, the immuneACCESS table is reduced to in-frame sequences with V and J assigned. These tables do not hold every clone; where another copy was compared, an unresolved V gene accounts for under half, and the others remain unexplained. The sample contains 67,000 or so clones, 85% to 90% of them found a single time. Clones ranked in the top ten supply approximately 1% of the sample. The study at large found these results: At doses of 0.1 to 3.0 mg/kg, clonal expansion of both CD4+ and CD8+ blood T cells was observed from baseline to week 6. In the 0.1-3.0 mg/kg groups, partial responders had among the lowest normalized peripheral clonal expansion, particularly in CD8+ T cells. Which antigens the clonally expanded peripheral T cells were specific for was not determined. Low levels of normalized T-cell clonal expansion were also seen in some patients who did not respond. After ivuxolimab, CD8+ T cells had more expanded clones than CD4+ T cells on average.

This clone appeared once. Its target antigen remains unknown. Base quality data are lacking; no much larger clone is found one base away. At the junction V is shortened by 3 bases and J by 9 bases, with 12 bases in between. Including the terminal cysteine and phenylalanine, the CDR3 comprises 11 residues. Of all the DNA, just the CDR3 is kept, 33 bases in frame from base 1. CDR1 SQVTM and CDR2 ANQGSEA are derived from the germline V gene. The trial excluded patients who had a history of autoimmune disease or who were on systemic immunosuppression. Peripheral blood for TCR sequencing was collected from all dose cohorts at baseline, on cycle 4 day 1, and on cycle 7 day 1. Samples were obtained from an open-label, multicenter, first-in-human phase I dose-escalation trial of ivuxolimab. Adults with locally advanced or metastatic melanoma, renal cell, hepatocellular, or head and neck squamous cell carcinoma were enrolled in the trial. CD4+ and CD8+ T cells were sorted separately from peripheral blood before TCR sequencing.

The TCR originated in an adult with an advanced solid tumor such as melanoma, head and neck, liver or kidney cancer. The specimen comprised CD4+ or CD8+ T cells sorted from blood, sampled in a trial of the OX40 agonist ivuxolimab. The chain employs TRBV29-1 and TRBJ2-7; the best D guess is TRBD2, with 5 bases matching. Read as DNA, the sequence is TGCAGCGTTGAGGATAGCGCTGGGCAGTACTTC. This is translated as CSVEDSAGQYF.